The 25 T cell receptor beta chains in this list originate from one sample, sequenced in a study of blood T cell repertoires in COVID-19. The data were produced by immunoSEQ multiplex PCR, yet TCRdb's version contains in-frame clones alone and is incomplete. The data show 140,000 to 150,000 clones, with 80% to 90% seen just once and roughly 13% held by the top ten. Sequencing was done on a sample of peripheral blood. These receptors all come from a man aged 18 to 29 with COVID-19, enrolled during active disease.

The chain carries TRBV5-4 and TRBJ2-2, with D uncertain. This CDR3 region has 16 residues. V was pared by 0 bases and J by 0 bases, with 9 bases between. The germline V gene has CDR1 SGHNT and CDR2 YYREEE (reference sequence). The CDR3 DNA reads as TGTGCCAGCAGCTTGGGCACAGTGGCGAACACCGGGGAGCTGTTTTTT. This codes for CASSLGTVANTGELFF.

The chain joins TRBV4-3 to TRBJ1-6, with D unclear. Germline V lookup: CDR1 LGHNA, CDR2 YSLEER. CDR3 size: 12 residues. V was pared by 1 base and J by 7 bases, with 2 bases between. The CDR3 DNA follows: TGCGCCAGCAGCCAAGTAAATTCACCCCTCCACTTT. Translation: CASSQVNSPLHF.

This clone was detected once. The V call is TRBV24-1, the J call TRBJ2-3, with 9 bases identical to TRBD2. CDR1 is KGHDR and CDR2 is SFDVKD in the germline V gene. The junction had 4 bases not matched to a gene; V was cut back by 6 bases and J by 4 bases. This CDR3 is built from 14 residues. CDR3 nucleotide sequence: TGTGCCACCAGTTTAGCGGGAGTGTCAGATACGCAGTATTTT. Translation gives CATSLAGVSDTQYF.

J is TRBJ2-7 and V is TRBV28, with TRBD2 identical over 8 bases. The trim removed 5 bases at V and 3 bases at J, leaving 3 bases unmatched. CDR3 length equals 13 residues. Germline-derived CDR1 and CDR2 are MDHEN and SYDVKM. The CDR3 DNA reads as TGTGCCAGCAGTCTGGGACTAGACTACGAGCAGTACTTC. It translates to CASSLGLDYEQYF. Full variable domain (rest looked up from reference TRBV28 and TRBJ2-7): DVKVTQSSRYLVKRTGEKVFLECVQDMDHENMFWYRQDPGLGLRLIYFSYDVKMKEKGDIPEGYSVSREKKERFSLILESASTNQTSMYLCASSLGLDYEQYFGPGTRLTVT.

This chain uses TRBV7-2 with TRBJ2-2, with 12 bases fitting TRBD2. J was trimmed by 3 bases and V by 5 bases; bases with no gene match: 4. The length of the CDR3 is 16 residues. CDR1 is SGHTA and CDR2 is FQGNSA in the germline V gene. The CDR3 loop reads CASSLTSGSDTGELFF. CDR3 nucleotides: TGTGCCAGCAGCCTGACTAGCGGGAGTGACACCGGGGAGCTGTTTTTT.

The chain employs TRBV28 and TRBJ2-6; the match to TRBD1 covers 9 bases. The length of the CDR3 is 15 residues. Germline CDR1 is MDHEN and CDR2 is SYDVKM. V lost 4 bases, J lost 3 bases, and 1 base stayed unmatched. The DNA of the CDR3 is TGTGCCAGCAGTTACAGGGGGCTTGGGGCCAACGTCCTGACTTTC. This sequence encodes CASSYRGLGANVLTF.

In this sample, this clone turned up once. Here the CDR3 reads CASSIWGRSQFF. The CDR3 coding sequence is TGTGCCAGTAGTATTTGGGGCAGGAGCCAGTTCTTC. This rearrangement joins TRBV19 to TRBJ2-1; a weak D match, TRBD1 (5 bases). The germline V and J ends were trimmed by 3 bases and 13 bases, with 13 bases remaining between them. Germline V gene data show CDR1 as LNHDA and CDR2 as SQIVND (reference sequence). The CDR3 contains 12 residues. Variable domain in full (rest from reference TRBV19 and TRBJ2-1): DGGITQSPKYLFRKEGQNVTLSCEQNLNHDAMYWYRQDPGQGLRLIYYSQIVNDFQKGDIAEGYSVSREKKESFPLTVTSAQKNPTAFYLCASSIWGRSQFFGPGTRLTVL.

V usage is TRBV7-2 and J usage is TRBJ2-1, with TRBD1 as a possible D gene (5 bases). CDR1 is SGHTA, CDR2 FQGNSA, per germline. Trimming removed 5 bases at V and 15 bases at J, with 17 bases between. CDR3 length: 12 residues. CDR3 loop: CASSQFGQGWFF. The CDR3 region has the DNA TGTGCCAGCAGCCAATTTGGGCAGGGTTGGTTCTTC.

This sequence joins TRBV7-2 and TRBJ2-3; 9 nucleotides line up with TRBD1. The germline gives CDR1 SGHTA, CDR2 FQGNSA. V trimming: 3 bases; J trimming: 3 bases; junction bases outside the gene matches: 4. This CDR3 is built from 15 residues. The CDR3 sequence: CASSLPDRGTDTQYF. CDR3 DNA: TGTGCCAGCAGCTTGCCGGACAGGGGAACAGATACGCAGTATTTT.

The J gene is TRBJ2-7, the V gene TRBV2; a weak D match, TRBD1 (5 bases). Germline CDR1 reads SNHLY; CDR2 reads FYNNEI. The length of the CDR3 is 13 residues. Trimming left V 0 bases short and J 7 bases short, with 10 bases between. Here the CDR3 reads CASSEAPGREQYF. The DNA of the CDR3 is TGTGCCAGCAGTGAAGCTCCAGGGCGGGAGCAGTACTTC.

The rearrangement uses TRBV7-9 and TRBJ2-2, with TRBD2 matching over 8 bases. Trimming took 4 bases from V and 7 from J; bases not matched to a gene: 5. Per the germline V gene, CDR1 is SEHNR and CDR2 is FQNEAQ (reference sequence). The CDR3 is 14 residues long. CDR3: CASSSGLVIGELFF. CDR3 nucleotides: TGTGCCAGCAGCTCGGGACTAGTCATCGGGGAGCTGTTTTTT.

The V and J genes are TRBV15 and TRBJ2-1; TRBD2 might be the D (6 bases). Per the germline V gene, CDR1 is LNHNV and CDR2 is YYDKDF (reference sequence). The CDR3 contains 16 residues. V was pared by 1 base and J by 9 bases, with 19 bases between. The CDR3 is CATSRALGGGPGEQFF. The CDR3 DNA follows: TGTGCCACCAGCAGAGCCCTAGGCGGAGGGCCGGGTGAGCAGTTCTTC.

This chain connects TRBV9 to TRBJ2-7; weak D call: TRBD2 (5 bases). Germline values: CDR1 SGDLS, CDR2 YYNGEE. The CDR3 consists of 15 residues. Trimming took 0 bases from V and 0 from J, leaving 10 bases between them. CDR3 region: CASSVGGNPSYEQYF. CDR3 nucleotides: TGTGCCAGCAGCGTAGGAGGGAATCCCTCCTACGAGCAGTACTTC.

This chain joins TRBV6-2 or TRBV6-3 and TRBJ2-2, with D uncertain. The CDR3 runs 15 residues. V was pared by 2 bases and J by 8 bases, with 15 bases between. Looked up from germline, CDR1 is MNHEY and CDR2 is SVGEGT. The CDR3 nucleotides are TGTGCCAGCAGTTACGCGGCTAGAGTAGCTGGGGAGCTGTTTTTT. As protein: CASSYAARVAGELFF.

The V gene is TRBV28, the J gene TRBJ2-7, with 9 bases matching TRBD1. With V trimmed by 2 bases and J by 3 bases, 2 bases remained unmatched. CDR3 length equals 14 residues. CDR1 and CDR2 (germline): MDHEN, SYDVKM. CDR3 amino acids: CASSLEDRGYEQYF. In DNA form, the CDR3 reads TGTGCCAGCAGTTTAGAGGACAGGGGCTACGAGCAGTACTTC.

This chain links TRBV13 with TRBJ2-5; D gene unclear. The CDR3 has 13 amino acids. Germline V gene sequence: CDR1 PRHDT, CDR2 FYEKMQ (reference sequence). The V and J ends lost 5 bases and 5 bases respectively, with 12 bases between them. The CDR3 loop reads CASSAWVRETQYF. The CDR3, as DNA: TGTGCCAGCAGCGCCTGGGTCAGGGAGACCCAGTACTTC.

The chain recombines TRBV30 with TRBJ2-7; TRBD1 aligns across 9 bases. The CDR3 sequence is 16 residues long. The germline V gene has CDR1 GTSNPN and CDR2 SVGIG (reference sequence). The junction had 10 bases not matched to a gene; V was cut back by 2 bases and J by 2 bases. The CDR3 region is CAWSFMRDRVPYEQYF. The CDR3 DNA reads as TGTGCCTGGAGTTTTATGCGGGACAGGGTCCCCTACGAGCAGTACTTC.

The CDR3 DNA follows: TGTGCCAGCAGCTCCCGGGGACTAGCGGGAGCGACCTACAATGAGCAGTTCTTC. It specifies CASSSRGLAGATYNEQFF. The J gene is TRBJ2-1, the V gene TRBV7-9; 14 positions match TRBD2. CDR1 is SEHNR, CDR2 FQNEAQ, per germline (reference sequence). Unmatched junction bases numbered 7, after V lost 4 bases and J lost 2 bases. The CDR3 covers 18 residues.

This clone was picked up many times. V gene TRBV2 combines with J gene TRBJ1-3; the D gene is possibly TRBD1 (5 bases). This CDR3 is 16 amino acids long. Germline V CDR1 and CDR2: SNHLY, FYNNEI. Between the trimmed V and J ends, which lost 3 bases and 0 bases, there was a span of 12 bases. The CDR3: CASSERLGRSGNTIYF. DNA for the CDR3: TGTGCCAGCAGTGAGCGCCTGGGGCGCTCTGGAAACACCATATATTTT.

This chain links TRBV3-1 (or the pseudogene TRBV3-2) with TRBJ2-2; 12 positions agree with TRBD2. The CDR3 covers 17 residues. CDR1 and CDR2 from the germline V gene are LGHDT and YNNKEL (reference sequence). The V segment lost 3 bases and the J segment 7 bases; nucleotides outside the gene matches: 9. DNA for the CDR3: TGTGCCAGCAGCCAGGAGCTAGCGGGAGGGCGGGACGGGGAGCTGTTTTTT. It specifies CASSQELAGGRDGELFF.

This chain connects TRBV19 to TRBJ1-2; 12 bases line up with TRBD1. This CDR3 has 17 residues. CDR1 and CDR2 (germline): LNHDA, SQIVND (reference sequence). Trimming at V came to 7 bases and at J to 7 bases, leaving 16 bases not matched to a gene. DNA for the CDR3: TGTGCCAGTATTCTGTCCGGGACAGGGGGCGCGAAATCTGGCTACACCTTC. Residues: CASILSGTGGAKSGYTF.

The CDR3 spells CASSSQLISGLAPSYNEQFF. In DNA, the CDR3 is TGTGCCAGCAGCTCACAGCTAATTTCGGGACTAGCGCCTTCCTACAATGAGCAGTTCTTC. The chain joins TRBV5-4 to TRBJ2-1; TRBD2 matches at 10 bases. V dropped 3 bases and J dropped 1; count of bases not matched to a gene: 16. Germline CDR1 and CDR2: SGHNT and YYREEE (reference sequence). This CDR3 contains 20 residues.

The chain joins TRBV5-4 to TRBJ1-2, with D unclear. There are 16 residues in the CDR3. Deletions cut 4 bases from V and 5 bases from J, with 21 bases between. Germline V gene sequence: CDR1 SGHNT, CDR2 YYREEE (reference sequence). The CDR3, as DNA: TGTGCCAGCAGCCCCCGGCAGACCGGCACGGGGTATGGCTACACCTTC. Encoded protein: CASSPRQTGTGYGYTF.

The rearrangement joins TRBV6-5 to TRBJ2-2; D gene ambiguous. CDR1 and CDR2 from the germline V gene are MNHEY and SVGAGI. This CDR3 is built from 12 residues. V lost 5 bases and J 6 bases, leaving 7 bases between the germline ends. CDR3: CASSLGPGELFF. In nucleotides, the CDR3 is TGTGCCAGCAGTCTAGGCCCCGGGGAGCTGTTTTTT.

J is TRBJ2-7 and V is TRBV3-1 (or the pseudogene TRBV3-2); 11 nucleotides agree with TRBD2. CDR3 length: 14 amino acids. Trimming removed 3 bases from V and 9 bases from J; junction bases left unmatched: 7. CDR1 is LGHDT, CDR2 YNNKEL, per germline (reference sequence). DNA for the CDR3: TGTGCCAGCAGCCACCCCTGTAGCGGGAGGGTGCAGTACTTC. Protein: CASSHPCSGRVQYF.